Listed below are T cell receptor beta chains from one sample, sequenced in a study of cytomegalovirus exposure and HLA in healthy donors. Here immunoSEQ multiplex PCR was the method, and the copy in TCRdb shows in-frame clones only, minus some. Of fewer than 250,000 clones listed, under 80% were seen once; the top ten hold more than 4.5%. The sequencing sample was made of PBMCs. These receptors all stem from a man aged 25 to 45 in good health and CMV-seropositive. CDR3s include the opening cysteine and the closing phenylalanine or tryptophan. The D gene is left open where the match is weak. Clone sizes are given selectively: once, few, many, or a class where the clone is expanded.

V gene	J gene	D gene	clone size	CDR3 length	CDR3 DNA	CDR3 protein
TRBV27	TRBJ2-2	TRBD1	few	15	TGTGCCATAACTCCGGGACAGGCCCACACCGGGGAGCTGTTTTTT	CAITPGQAHTGELFF
TRBV7-2	TRBJ1-1	NA	NA	16	TGTGCCAGCAGCTTAGGAGCGGGCAGGGTGAACACTGAAGCTTTCTTT	CASSLGAGRVNTEAFF
TRBV5-1	TRBJ2-3	NA	NA	13	TGCGCCAGCAGCTTTTCTAGCACAGATACGCAGTATTTT	CASSFSSTDTQYF
TRBV7-2	TRBJ2-1	NA	NA	15	TGTGCCAGCAGCCAAGGGCTTGGAGGTCTCAATGAGCAGTTCTTC	CASSQGLGGLNEQFF
TRBV21-1	TRBJ1-4	NA	NA	16	TGTGCCAGCAGTCCCGGGACAGGGTGTGGGGATGAAAAACTGTTTTTT	CASSPGTGCGDEKLFF
TRBV7-3	TRBJ2-5	TRBD1	NA	13	TGTGCCAGCAGCCCTGGGACAGGGGGGACCCAGTACTTC	CASSPGTGGTQYF
TRBV18	TRBJ1-2	TRBD1	NA	15	TGTGCCAGCTTAGGGGGACAGAACCGACCCTATGGCTACACCTTC	CASLGGQNRPYGYTF
TRBV13	TRBJ2-3	TRBD2	NA	19	TGTGCCAGCAGCTCAAAGACTAGCGGGGGACCCCTTAGCACAGATACGCAGTATTTT	CASSSKTSGGPLSTDTQYF
TRBV4-3	TRBJ2-7	NA	NA	15	TGCGCCAGCAGCCAAGATCAAGACAGCTCCTACGAGCAGTACTTC	CASSQDQDSSYEQYF
TRBV11-1	TRBJ2-5	TRBD1	NA	16	TGTGCCAGCAGGCGTGACAGGGGCGTTCTCCAAGAGACCCAGTACTTC	CASRRDRGVLQETQYF
TRBV4-3	TRBJ2-1	TRBD1	NA	15	TGCGCCAGCAGCTGGGACGGGACAGGGGTAAATGAGCAGTTCTTC	CASSWDGTGVNEQFF
TRBV4-3	TRBJ2-7	TRBD1	NA	15	TGCGCCAGCAGCCAAGATCGCAACAGGGGCTACGAGCAGTACTTC	CASSQDRNRGYEQYF
TRBV2	TRBJ1-5	TRBD1	NA	15	TGTGCCAGCAGTGAGCAGGGGGAGGCCAATCAGCCCCAGCATTTT	CASSEQGEANQPQHF
TRBV20-1	TRBJ1-1	NA	NA	11	TGCAGTGCCGGAGTGGAGAGCGAAGCTTTCTTT	CSAGVESEAFF
TRBV6-5	TRBJ1-1	TRBD1	NA	15	TGTGCCAGCAGTTGGGACAGGCGCATGAACACTGAAGCTTTCTTT	CASSWDRRMNTEAFF
TRBV18	TRBJ2-5	NA	NA	13	TGTGCCAGCTCGGTGGGCAGGGGACAGACCCAGTACTTC	CASSVGRGQTQYF
TRBV5-4	TRBJ2-2	TRBD2	NA	18	TGTGCCAGCAGCTTGGGTCCAGCGGGGGGGCGAGGCACCGGGGAGCTGTTTTTT	CASSLGPAGGRGTGELFF
TRBV7-2	TRBJ1-3	NA	once	16	TGTGCCAGCAGCTTAGGCGGGACGGAAACTGGAAACACCATATATTTT	CASSLGGTETGNTIYF
TRBV5-5	TRBJ2-3	NA	once	14	TGTGCCAGCCGGGGGGCAGACCGCACAGATACGCAGTATTTT	CASRGADRTDTQYF
TRBV11-2	TRBJ1-4	NA	NA	14	TGTGCCAGCACCTACCCTGGCCGCGGTGAAAAACTGTTTTTT	CASTYPGRGEKLFF
TRBV20-1	TRBJ2-5	NA	NA	11	TGCAGTGCTAGTAGTAGAGAGACCCAGTACTTC	CSASSRETQYF
TRBV7-9	TRBJ1-1	TRBD1	NA	11	TGTGCCAGCAGTCAGGGGGATGAAGCTTTCTTT	CASSQGDEAFF
TRBV6-5	TRBJ2-7	NA	NA	13	TGTGCCAGCCGAAGACTAGTTAACAACGAGCAGTACTTC	CASRRLVNNEQYF
TRBV18	TRBJ1-1	NA	NA	16	TGTGCCAGCTCACCGAGACAGGCGCAGATGAACACTGAAGCTTTCTTT	CASSPRQAQMNTEAFF
TRBV7-9	TRBJ1-1	NA	NA	17	TGTGCCAGCAGCTCAGGAGGAGGGACGGGTTTAAACACTGAAGCTTTCTTT	CASSSGGGTGLNTEAFF
TRBV5-4	TRBJ2-3	TRBD1	NA	15	TGTGCCAGCAGCCTCGCAGGGGGCGGCCTAGATACGCAGTATTTT	CASSLAGGGLDTQYF
TRBV7-9	TRBJ2-7	NA	NA	12	TGTTCCAGCAGCCCTACGGAGGACGAGCAGTACTTC	CSSSPTEDEQYF
TRBV6-5	TRBJ2-7	TRBD2	NA	12	TGTGCCACCTCACCTAGCGGGTATGAGCAGTACTTC	CATSPSGYEQYF
TRBV10-3	TRBJ2-5	NA	NA	15	TGTGCCACCGCCCGGGGACCCGCGGGGAAGGAGACCCAGTACTTC	CATARGPAGKETQYF
TRBV5-1	TRBJ1-1	NA	NA	14	TGCGCCAGCAGCGATCAGGGCGCTGAGCTTGAAGCTTTCTTT	CASSDQGAELEAFF
TRBV9	TRBJ2-7	NA	NA	19	TGTGCCAGCACCCTCTTTAGGTGTGGTAGGTATGGCGGATCCTACGAGCAGTACTTC	CASTLFRCGRYGGSYEQYF
TRBV7-2	TRBJ1-5	TRBD1	few	16	TGTGCCAGCAGCGCACCCGGGACAGGGGGCCAGGGACCCCAGCATTTT	CASSAPGTGGQGPQHF
TRBV11-2	TRBJ2-7	NA	NA	15	TGTGCCAGCAGCTTAGTCCCGGGACAAATCTACGAGCAGTACTTC	CASSLVPGQIYEQYF
TRBV7-6	TRBJ2-7	NA	medium-sized	13	TGTGCCAGCAGCCCACAGGAATCCTACGAGCAGTACTTC	CASSPQESYEQYF
TRBV4-3	TRBJ1-2	NA	few	19	TGCGCCAGCAGCCAAGATCTCAGTTGGCAGAATGATATCGACTATGGCTACACCTTC	CASSQDLSWQNDIDYGYTF
TRBV11-2	TRBJ2-7	TRBD2	NA	17	TGTGCCAGCAGCTTAGAGTGGGGACTAGCGGGGCTGGACGAGCAGTACTTC	CASSLEWGLAGLDEQYF
TRBV2	TRBJ2-3	NA	NA	12	TGTGCCAGCACGGGGGGCACAGATACGCAGTATTTT	CASTGGTDTQYF
TRBV4-3	TRBJ2-5	NA	few	14	TGCGCCAGCGGGGAAACTAGCCGCACAGAGACCCAGTACTTC	CASGETSRTETQYF
TRBV30	TRBJ2-1	TRBD2	NA	13	TGTGCCTGGAGTCAGCGGGAGACAGCTGAGCAGTTCTTC	CAWSQRETAEQFF
TRBV2	TRBJ2-7	TRBD1	NA	15	TGTGCCAGCAGGCCCCCGGGACAGGGGACGAGGGAGCAGTACTTC	CASRPPGQGTREQYF
TRBV19	TRBJ2-7	NA	NA	16	TGTGCCAGTAGTATAAACAGGAACAGGGTCTCCTACGAGCAGTACTTC	CASSINRNRVSYEQYF
TRBV9	TRBJ2-1	NA	NA	17	TGTGCCAGCAGCGTAGTGGGGGGACCGGGTGGTAGAAATGAGCAGTTCTTC	CASSVVGGPGGRNEQFF
TRBV29-1	TRBJ2-5	NA	once	13	TGCAGCACTGTTCAACGCCCCGAGTTGCCCCAGTACTTC	CSTVQRPELPQYF
TRBV18	TRBJ1-5	TRBD1	NA	16	TGTGCCAGCTCACAAGAGGACAGGGGAAACAATCAGCCCCAGCATTTT	CASSQEDRGNNQPQHF
TRBV6-5	TRBJ2-5	NA	NA	14	TGTGCCAGCAGGCCCCAGGGGTCCGGGGAGACCCAGTACTTC	CASRPQGSGETQYF
TRBV28	TRBJ2-5	NA	NA	13	TGTGCCACCACGAGGGGGGGGAAAGAGACCCAGTACTTC	CATTRGGKETQYF
TRBV7-9	TRBJ1-4	TRBD1	NA	15	TGTGCCAGCAGCTTAGCCCAGACAGGGTGGGAAAAACTGTTTTTT	CASSLAQTGWEKLFF
TRBV7-2	TRBJ2-7	TRBD1	NA	19	TGTGCCAGCAGCTTAGCGGGTCCCGGACAGGGGGATGTTGGCTACGAGCAGTACTTC	CASSLAGPGQGDVGYEQYF
TRBV29-1	TRBJ2-3	TRBD1	NA	14	TGCAGCGTTTCACAGGGGTTTGTCACAGATACGCAGTATTTT	CSVSQGFVTDTQYF
TRBV6-1	TRBJ1-3	TRBD1	NA	15	TGTGCCAGCAGTGAATACGGGGCGGGACAGGCTTCAATATATTTT	CASSEYGAGQASIYF
TRBV27	TRBJ2-7	NA	NA	16	TGTGCCAGCAGTGAAGTATTAGACACGAGCTCCTACGAGCAGTACTTC	CASSEVLDTSSYEQYF
TRBV20-1	TRBJ1-6	NA	once	11	TGCAGTGCTGACAGGAATTCACCCCTCCACTTT	CSADRNSPLHF
TRBV27	TRBJ2-7	NA	few	12	TGTGCCAGCAGGGACTTCGCCTACGAGCAGTACTTC	CASRDFAYEQYF
TRBV25-1	TRBJ2-7	NA	NA	12	TGTGCCAGCAGGGAACGCGGGTACGAGCAGTACTTC	CASRERGYEQYF
TRBV28	TRBJ2-5	NA	NA	14	TGTGCCAGCAGTCCACATAGCGCAACGGGGACCCAGTACTTC	CASSPHSATGTQYF
TRBV7-2	TRBJ2-7	TRBD1	NA	12	TGTGCCAGCAGCAGGACAGGGGGCGGTCAGTACTTC	CASSRTGGGQYF
TRBV6-1	TRBJ1-6	TRBD1	NA	14	TGTGCCACCATCATCTACAGGGGAGGTTCACCCCTCCACTTT	CATIIYRGGSPLHF